The 26 T cell receptor beta chains listed next were all sequenced from one sample in a study of STAT5B mutations in CD4+ large granular lymphocyte leukemia. Profiling relied on immunoSEQ multiplex PCR, and the TCRdb table lists in-frame clones only, not all of them. The top ten clones hold around 4.5% of a sample with about 32,000 clones, 70% to 90% of them seen once. The sample consisted of CD4+ T cells from blood buffy coats. The receptors come from a human donor in good health.

V gene TRBV2 combines with J gene TRBJ1-1, with 7 bases that match TRBD1. CDR3 length equals 14 residues. Germline values: CDR1 SNHLY, CDR2 FYNNEI. V shed 5 bases and J 7 bases; nucleotides not matched to a gene: 10. The CDR3 region is CASSLTGTAYEAFF. The CDR3 DNA reads as TGTGCCAGCAGTTTGACCGGGACAGCGTATGAAGCTTTCTTT.

This clone was observed a handful of times. This chain joins TRBV11-2 and TRBJ1-1, with TRBD1 matching 10 bases. Germline V lookup: CDR1 SGHAT, CDR2 FQNNGV. Trimming cost V 4 bases and J 4 bases; bases outside gene matches: 3. The CDR3 consists of 14 residues. DNA of the CDR3: TGTGCCAGCAGCTGGACAGGGGGAAGCACTGAAGCTTTCTTT. Translation gives CASSWTGGSTEAFF.

The J gene is TRBJ2-7, the V gene TRBV6-5, with D hard to call. V lost 4 bases to trimming and J lost 0 bases, with 13 bases between them. The germline V gene has CDR1 MNHEY and CDR2 SVGAGI. The CDR3 consists of 15 residues. The CDR3 spells CASSSRLPTSYEQYF. DNA for the CDR3: TGTGCCAGCAGTTCGAGACTTCCTACCTCCTACGAGCAGTACTTC.

J is TRBJ1-4 and V is TRBV9, with no clear D. Per germline, CDR1 SGDLS and CDR2 YYNGEE. This CDR3 is 16 amino acids long. Between the trimmed V and J ends, which lost 2 bases and 3 bases, there was a span of 14 bases. The CDR3 reads CASSVNRGSPNEKLFF. In DNA, the CDR3 is TGTGCCAGCAGCGTGAACAGAGGTTCCCCTAATGAAAAACTGTTTTTT. Supplemented by reference TRBV9 and TRBJ1-4, the full variable domain reads DSGVTQTPKHLITATGQRVTLRCSPRSGDLSVYWYQQSLDQGLQFLIQYYNGEERAKGNILERFSAQQFPDLHSELNLSSLELGDSALYFCASSVNRGSPNEKLFFGSGTQLSVL.

This sequence joins TRBV7-6 and TRBJ2-1; the D is unclear. Germline loops: CDR1 SGHVS, CDR2 FNYEAQ. Trimming shortened V by 2 bases and J by 1 base, and 3 bases separated the two germline ends. The CDR3 runs to 13 residues. CDR3 region: CASSLKSYNEQFF. The DNA for the CDR3 is TGTGCCAGCAGCTTAAAGTCCTACAATGAGCAGTTCTTC.

This chain connects TRBV4-1 to TRBJ1-1; TRBD1 aligns across 10 bases. There are 16 residues in the CDR3. The V segment lost 4 bases and the J segment 4 bases; nucleotides outside the gene matches: 9. Germline CDR1 MGHRA, CDR2 YSYEKL. The CDR3 DNA sequence: TGCGCCAGCAGCCGACAGGGGGCGGGCAGGGGCACTGAAGCTTTCTTT. Its protein product is CASSRQGAGRGTEAFF.

The V call is TRBV30, the J call TRBJ2-5; 13 bases are shared with TRBD2. This CDR3 is 14 amino acids long. The V segment lost 2 bases and the J segment 5 bases; nucleotides outside the gene matches: 2. In germline, CDR1 is GTSNPN, CDR2 SVGIG (reference sequence). CDR3 DNA sequence: TGTGCCTGGAGTAAACTAGCGGGAGGGGAGACCCAGTACTTC. It is translated as CAWSKLAGGETQYF. The variable domain in full, with the rest retrieved from reference TRBV30 and TRBJ2-5, is SQTIHQWPATLVQPVGSPLSLECTVEGTSNPNLYWYRQAAGRGLQLLFYSVGIGQISSEVPQNLSASRPQDRQFILSSKKLLLSDSGFYLCAWSKLAGGETQYFGPGTRLLVL.

V is TRBV7-2 and J is TRBJ2-7; the D is unclear. Trimming pared 4 bases from V and 4 bases from J, leaving 5 bases between. The CDR3 is 11 residues long. CDR1 and CDR2 (germline): SGHTA, FQGNSA. This CDR3 is CASSSRYEQYF. The CDR3 DNA follows: TGTGCCAGCAGCTCGAGATACGAGCAGTACTTC.

The chain couples TRBV11-2 to TRBJ2-7, with D tentatively TRBD1 or TRBD2 (6 bases each). This CDR3 has 14 amino acids. Germline CDR1 is SGHAT and CDR2 is FQNNGV. V was shortened by 5 bases and J by 3 bases, with 14 bases between the two germline ends. CDR3 loop: CASSRGTRIYEQYF. The CDR3 DNA reads TGTGCCAGCAGCCGGGGGACACGAATCTACGAGCAGTACTTC.

The chain carries TRBV10-2 and TRBJ2-7; TRBD2 is a possible D gene (6 bases). Germline assignment: CDR1 WSHSY and CDR2 SAAADI. Trimming stripped 5 bases from V and 2 bases from J, with 13 bases between. The CDR3 consists of 14 residues. CDR3: CASSTAPGAYEQYF. CDR3 in DNA: TGCGCCAGCAGTACAGCCCCGGGAGCCTACGAGCAGTACTTC.

The CDR3 sequence is CASSQVFTYYEQYF. For the CDR3, the DNA is TGTGCCAGCAGCCAAGTCTTTACGTACTACGAGCAGTACTTC. The rearrangement joins TRBV14 to TRBJ2-7; D is unclear. The CDR3 sequence is 14 residues long. The V and J ends lost 1 base and 3 bases respectively, with 10 bases between them. Germline CDR1 SGHDN, CDR2 FVKESK. The whole variable domain, filled in from reference TRBV14 and TRBJ2-7, reads EAGVTQFPSHSVIEKGQTVTLRCDPISGHDNLYWYRRVMGKEIKFLLHFVKESKQDESGMPNNRFLAERTGGTYSTLKVQPAELEDSGVYFCASSQVFTYYEQYFGPGTRLTVT.

In this sample, this clone turned up once. The chain recombines TRBV11-2 with TRBJ2-2; D is undetermined. V gave up 11 bases and J gave up 6 bases, with 22 bases separating them. Germline CDR1 SGHAT, CDR2 FQNNGV. The CDR3 has 15 amino acids. DNA for the CDR3: TGTGCCTCCCGTGCGAACCGGCTTAATGCCGGGGAGCTGTTTTTT. Residues: CASRANRLNAGELFF.

The chain couples TRBV6-5 to TRBJ2-5; D might be TRBD2 (5 bases). Germline loops: CDR1 MNHEY, CDR2 SVGAGI. V lost 6 bases to trimming and J lost 5 bases, with 10 bases between them. There are 12 residues in the CDR3. The CDR3 coding sequence is TGTGCCAGCAGGACTAACGGGGAGACCCAGTACTTC. It encodes CASRTNGETQYF.

The CDR3 DNA follows: TGCGCCAGCAGCCCCGGGGCCACAGATACGCAGTATTTT. It translates to CASSPGATDTQYF. The chain links TRBV5-1 to TRBJ2-3; D assignment may be TRBD1 or TRBD2 (5 bases each). The CDR3 spans 13 residues. V shed 4 bases and J shed 2 bases, with 8 bases lying between them. Germline loops: CDR1 SGHRS, CDR2 YFSETQ.

V and J are TRBV18 and TRBJ2-3; D perhaps matches TRBD1 (5 bases). This CDR3 spans 16 amino acids. Germline V CDR1 and CDR2: KGHSH, LQKENI. The ends were cut back, 1 base at V and 0 bases at J, with 11 bases in the middle. The CDR3 sequence is CASSPRSQGSTDTQYF. In nucleotides, the CDR3 is TGTGCCAGCTCACCACGGAGTCAGGGTAGCACAGATACGCAGTATTTT.

The chain couples TRBV6-5 to TRBJ1-1; D might be TRBD1 (5 bases). The CDR3 extends over 15 amino acids. V lost 3 bases, J lost 4 bases, and 15 bases lay in between. Per the germline V gene, CDR1 is MNHEY and CDR2 is SVGAGI. Here the CDR3 reads CASSYGADVITEAFF. As DNA, the CDR3 is TGTGCCAGCAGTTATGGGGCAGATGTAATCACTGAAGCTTTCTTT.

The chain combines TRBV7-9 with TRBJ1-6, with 10 bases that match TRBD1. Trimming cost V 5 bases and J 4 bases; bases outside gene matches: 5. CDR1 SEHNR and CDR2 FQNEAQ come from the germline V gene (reference sequence). This CDR3 is 16 amino acids long. CDR3 loop: CASSMGQGFYNSPLHF. CDR3 sequence (DNA): TGTGCCAGCAGCATGGGACAGGGGTTTTATAATTCACCCCTCCACTTT. Together with reference TRBV7-9 and TRBJ1-6, the CDR3 gives the full variable domain: DTGVSQNPRHKITKRGQNVTFRCDPISEHNRLYWYRQTLGQGPEFLTYFQNEAQLEKSRLLSDRFSAERPKGSFSTLEIQRTEQGDSAMYLCASSMGQGFYNSPLHFGNGTRLTVT.

This clone was observed a single time. This chain links TRBV28 with TRBJ1-1, with D perhaps TRBD1 (5 bases). Between the trimmed V and J ends, which lost 1 base and 11 bases, there was a span of 32 bases. The CDR3 is 19 amino acids. Per germline, CDR1 MDHEN and CDR2 SYDVKM. The CDR3 is CASSLSTLGSPGGGPGAFF. The CDR3, as DNA: TGTGCCAGCAGTTTATCCACGCTGGGCAGCCCCGGAGGTGGTCCAGGGGCTTTCTTT.

The J gene is TRBJ1-5, the V gene TRBV28; D possibly corresponds to TRBD1 (6 bases). There are 11 residues in the CDR3. With 8 bases removed from V and 6 bases from J, the gap between germline ends came to 8 bases. Germline V gene lookup returns CDR1 MDHEN and CDR2 SYDVKM. CDR3 DNA: TGTGCCAGCCAGGGGATTCAGCCCCAGCATTTT. It translates to CASQGIQPQHF. The variable domain in full, completed from reference TRBV28 and TRBJ1-5, reads DVKVTQSSRYLVKRTGEKVFLECVQDMDHENMFWYRQDPGLGLRLIYFSYDVKMKEKGDIPEGYSVSREKKERFSLILESASTNQTSMYLCASQGIQPQHFGDGTRLSIL.

V and J are TRBV18 and TRBJ1-2; 9 bases agree with TRBD1. CDR1 is KGHSH, CDR2 LQKENI, per germline. The CDR3 runs 16 residues. After removal of 6 bases from V and 2 bases from J, the junction contained 10 bases not matched to a gene. The DNA for the CDR3 is TGTGCCAGCTCCCCCGGGACAGGGAGGGGAAACTATGGCTACACCTTC. Residues: CASSPGTGRGNYGYTF.

This sequence joins TRBV7-9 and TRBJ2-2; weak D call: TRBD1 (6 bases). Germline V gene sequence: CDR1 SEHNR, CDR2 FQNEAQ (reference sequence). This CDR3 is 15 amino acids long. Trimming left V 5 bases short and J 6 bases short, with 16 bases between. In DNA, the CDR3 is TGTGCCAGCAGCCCACAGGGTTTGTTTTCCGGGGAGCTGTTTTTT. Protein: CASSPQGLFSGELFF.

Regarding this clone: Other nucleotide sequences in the sample specify the same CDR3. This chain uses TRBV2 with TRBJ2-7; D is unclear. This CDR3 comprises 15 residues. Trimming stripped 6 bases from V and 1 base from J, with 16 bases between. Germline V gene sequence: CDR1 SNHLY, CDR2 FYNNEI. The CDR3 protein is CASRLLLESSYEQYF. CDR3 bases: TGTGCCAGCAGGCTCCTTCTGGAAAGTTCCTACGAGCAGTACTTC.

The rearrangement uses TRBV14 and TRBJ1-1; unclear D gene. V was cut by 1 base and J by 8 bases, with 17 bases left in between. From germline, CDR1 is SGHDN and CDR2 FVKESK. The CDR3 covers 15 residues. The CDR3 nucleotides are TGTGCCAGCAGCCAAGGGACTTCTCAGCGCCGCGAAGCTTTCTTT. It yields the protein CASSQGTSQRREAFF. The complete variable domain, with remaining parts taken from reference TRBV14 and TRBJ1-1, reads EAGVTQFPSHSVIEKGQTVTLRCDPISGHDNLYWYRRVMGKEIKFLLHFVKESKQDESGMPNNRFLAERTGGTYSTLKVQPAELEDSGVYFCASSQGTSQRREAFFGQGTRLTVV.

This clone was observed a handful of times. The rearrangement joins TRBV11-2 to TRBJ2-7; D remains ambiguous. Germline V CDR1 and CDR2: SGHAT, FQNNGV. With 2 bases removed from V and 9 bases from J, the gap between germline ends came to 8 bases. The length of the CDR3 is 11 residues. CDR3 coding DNA: TGTGCCAGCAGCTTACAGGTTGGGCAGTACTTC. This translates into CASSLQVGQYF. Full variable domain (missing parts from reference TRBV11-2 and TRBJ2-7): EAGVAQSPRYKIIEKRQSVAFWCNPISGHATLYWYQQILGQGPKLLIQFQNNGVVDDSQLPKDRFSAERLKGVDSTLKIQPAKLEDSAVYLCASSLQVGQYFGPGTRLTVT.

The V and J genes are TRBV15 and TRBJ2-6; D uncertain. The CDR3 sequence is 18 residues long. The germline CDR1 and CDR2 sequences are LNHNV and YYDKDF (reference sequence). Trimming left V 0 bases short and J 3 bases short, with 15 bases between. CDR3 amino acids: CATSRDRQAGDGANVLTF. The CDR3 bases are TGTGCCACCAGCAGAGATCGCCAGGCAGGAGATGGGGCCAACGTCCTGACTTTC.

The V call is TRBV11-2, the J call TRBJ1-4; TRBD1 matches at 9 bases. After removal of 5 bases from V and 7 bases from J, the junction contained 5 bases not matched to a gene. The CDR3 covers 14 residues. CDR1 and CDR2 (germline): SGHAT, FQNNGV. CDR3 coding DNA: TGTGCCAGCAGCCCCCAGACAGGGGGTGAAAAACTGTTTTTT. Translated, it gives CASSPQTGGEKLFF.